The sequence of this T cell receptor (beta chain) was determined in a study of PD-L1 blockade in urothelial cancer. Looking at the study overall: Patients' atezolizumab regimen, 1,200 mg intravenously every 3 weeks, began in the mid-2010s. Regarding the study as a whole: Pretreatment clonality of the blood TCR repertoire below the median was predictive of superior survival.

This clone was seen once. Its antigen is currently unknown. The CDR3 covers 15 residues. In germline, CDR1 is SGHTA, CDR2 FQGTGA. Trimming shortened V by 3 bases and J by 4 bases, and 12 bases separated the two germline ends. Method: immunoSEQ multiplex PCR; TCRdb's copy keeps in-frame clones and lacks some. The sample lists some 75,000 clones; around 90% were seen once. Documented time point: peripheral blood 6 weeks after treatment start. This sequence joins TRBV7-3 and TRBJ2-2, with D tentatively TRBD2 (5 bases). The starting material was PBMCs, obtained around atezolizumab (anti-PD-L1) treatment. The TCR was taken from a woman aged 80 or over with urothelial cancer. The CDR3 sequence: CASSLWGEGTGELFF. In nucleotides, the CDR3 is TGTGCCAGCAGCTTGTGGGGTGAGGGCACCGGGGAGCTGTTTTTT.